The clone carrying this TCR beta chain was picked up a small number of times. The sample belongs to a study of T-cell reconstitution after alpha-beta-depleted transplantation in children. TCRbeta library preparation incorporated unique molecular identifiers. One entry per CDR3 protein, called by TCRdb with MiXCR from the PCR reads. The sample yields around 200,000 distinct CDR3 sequences, under 20% seen once. V lost 1 base to trimming and J lost 1 base, with 7 bases between them. The germline V gene has CDR1 MDHEN and CDR2 SYDVKM. CDR3 length: 14 amino acids. J is TRBJ2-5 and V is TRBV28; no definite D call. This TCR was recovered from a male patient under 10 years old who had a stem cell transplant for acute lymphoblastic leukemia, so the T cells may come from the graft donor. The starting material was PBMCs, mostly from graft donor cells, obtained 360 days after TCRalphabeta/CD19-depleted stem cell transplant. Here the CDR3 reads CASSLYVPQETQYF. As DNA, the CDR3 is TGTGCCAGCAGTTTATACGTCCCCCAAGAGACCCAGTACTTC.